This TCR beta chain was identified in a study of monozygotic twins with inflammatory bowel disease. For every TCR library, around 3,700 ng of total RNA was used. The UMIs contained a 6-nucleotide sample barcode. They were added by template switching during cDNA synthesis. Two rounds of nested PCR, of roughly 16 and 10 cycles, were run on TCRalpha and TCRbeta cDNA. TCRdb re-called the 5' RACE reads and shows each CDR3 protein once, DNA omitted. This sample's clone table lists some 400,000 distinct CDR3 sequences. This clonotype was obtained from a human donor with ulcerative colitis or Crohn's disease, or a healthy co-twin of an affected twin (not recorded which). Material: blood.

CDR3 residues: CSASPSAGGKFEQYF. V and J are TRBV20-1 and TRBJ2-7; lacking DNA, the TRBD2 call made by TCRdb goes unchecked. Germline CDR1 DFQATT, CDR2 SNEGSKA (reference sequence). The CDR3 sequence is 15 residues long.